This T cell receptor beta chain was profiled in a study of T cell responses to AZD1222 COVID-19 vaccine. Overall study findings and caveats: Nearly half of spike-specific TCRs reportedly go after variant regions that carry no mutations.

With V trimmed by 2 bases and J by 3 bases, 12 bases remained unmatched. This CDR3 is built from 19 residues. Germline CDR1 reads MDHEN; CDR2 reads SYDVKM. Assay used: immunoSEQ multiplex PCR; TCRdb lists only in-frame clones, some missing. The sample lists some 190,000 clones; roughly 94% were seen once. Turning to this clone: What it binds is not known.

This receptor was identified in an adult who received the MenACWY meningococcal vaccine as a control. This rearrangement joins TRBV28 to TRBJ1-4; 10 bases are a match to TRBD1. This specimen consisted of peripheral blood, obtained 28 days after the second dose of the MenACWY control vaccine. The CDR3 bases are TGTGCCAGCAGTTTAGTAGGTGCCGGGACAGGGGAGCCTAATGAAAAACTGTTTTTT. It translates to CASSLVGAGTGEPNEKLFF.